This T cell receptor beta chain was captured by sequencing in a study of CD8 T cells in Susac syndrome. About the research overall: At the time their blood was drawn, patients with Susac syndrome were either therapy-naive, on corticosteroids (with some of them also receiving intravenous immunoglobulin), or on intravenous immunoglobulin alone.

V dropped 2 bases and J dropped 5 bases, with 12 bases sitting between them. The CDR3 extends over 14 amino acids. The germline CDR1 and CDR2 sequences are PRHDT and FYEKMQ (reference sequence). An input of 0.5 to 1 ug of RNA was subjected to reverse transcription using random hexamers. Amplification of the TCR beta CDR3 was carried out by immunoSEQ multiplex PCR, which spanned a total of 54 Vbeta and 13 Jbeta segments. MiXCR was run by TCRdb on the immunoSEQ multiplex PCR reads, yielding one entry per CDR3 protein. The sample carries about 130,000 distinct CDR3 sequences, around 94% recorded once. In Susac syndrome patients, recently defined diagnostic criteria for definite or probable disease were met.

The chain uses TRBV13 and TRBJ1-1, with D possibly matching TRBD1 (6 bases). Source material: CD8+ T cells from PBMCs. The source is a human donor with Susac syndrome. CDR3 residues: CASSLIQGITEAFF. The CDR3 nucleotides are TGTGCCAGCAGCTTAATTCAGGGGATTACTGAAGCTTTCTTT.